The following is a T cell receptor (beta chain) sequence with its context. The sample originates from a study of early T cells in non-severe SARS-CoV-2 infection. Trimming took 3 bases from V and 0 from J, leaving 9 bases between them. CDR1 and CDR2 from the germline V gene are SGHRS and YFSETQ. The CDR3 is made up of 14 amino acids. TCRdb re-called the 5' RACE reads with MiXCR, one entry per CDR3 protein. The table lists roughly 52,000 distinct CDR3 sequences, around 7% of them singletons. The V call is TRBV5-1, the J call TRBJ1-2; a weak D match, TRBD1 (5 bases). The sequenced sample was whole blood, obtained at baseline. The receptor's source is an adult who was a healthcare worker with PCR-confirmed SARS-CoV-2 infection or an uninfected control (not recorded which). The CDR3 DNA reads TGCGCCAGCAGCTCGGGACCGACTAACTATGGCTACACCTTC. Translated, it gives CASSSGPTNYGYTF.